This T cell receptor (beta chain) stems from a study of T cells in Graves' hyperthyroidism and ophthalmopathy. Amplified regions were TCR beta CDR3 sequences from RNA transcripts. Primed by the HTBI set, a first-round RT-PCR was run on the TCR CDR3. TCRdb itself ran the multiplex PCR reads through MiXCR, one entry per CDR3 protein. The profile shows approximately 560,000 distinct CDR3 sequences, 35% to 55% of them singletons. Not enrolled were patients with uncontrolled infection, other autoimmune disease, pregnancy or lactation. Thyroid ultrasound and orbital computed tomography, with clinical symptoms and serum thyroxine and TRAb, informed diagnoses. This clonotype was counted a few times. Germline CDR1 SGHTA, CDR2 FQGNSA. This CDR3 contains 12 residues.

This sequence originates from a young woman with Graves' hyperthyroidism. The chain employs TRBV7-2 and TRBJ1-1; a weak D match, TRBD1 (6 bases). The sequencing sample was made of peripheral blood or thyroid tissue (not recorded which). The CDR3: CATGTIYTEAFF. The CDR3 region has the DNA TGTGCTACAGGGACGATTTACACTGAAGCTTTCTTT.